This paragraph reports one T cell receptor beta chain. The germline V gene encodes CDR1 SGDLS and CDR2 YYNGEE. The CDR3 has 16 amino acids. V gave up 4 bases and J gave up 3 bases; unmatched junction bases: 4. The sample comes from a study of CD8+ T cells in alopecia areata. RNA, once extracted, was reverse transcribed into cDNA for use as the sequencing template. Assay used: immunoSEQ multiplex PCR; TCRdb lists only in-frame clones, some missing. There are more than 95,000 clones in the sample; approximately 42% occur only once, and approximately 1.5% lies in the top ten. Sequenced material: CD4+ T cells sorted from blood. This receptor was taken from a human donor with alopecia areata. V is TRBV9 and J is TRBJ1-6; 10 bases agree with TRBD1. The CDR3 nucleotides read TGTGCCAGCAGCTCGACAGGGGGCCGCTATAATTCACCCCTCCACTTT. This codes for CASSSTGGRYNSPLHF.